The clone carrying this TCR beta chain showed up just once. The data were produced by immunoSEQ multiplex PCR, yet TCRdb's version contains in-frame clones alone and is incomplete. The sample has 240,000 or so clones, about 82% seen once; the top ten hold roughly 2%. Individuals aged about 18 to 89 years were recruited from some 26 US areas. Cohort 3 recovery required two negative PCRs, clearance, or symptom resolution. This sample was taken from a study of blood T cell repertoires in COVID-19. CDR3 size: 15 residues. The V end was cut by 4 bases, the J end by 0 bases, with 12 bases between. Germline V CDR1 and CDR2: MDHEN, SYDVKM.

The rearrangement links TRBV28 to TRBJ1-1; D is unclear. Material: PBMCs or T cells enriched from blood (not recorded which). The receptor comes from a woman in her forties or fifties who had recovered from COVID-19. The CDR3 sequence is CASSSPTGLNTEAFF. The CDR3 DNA reads as TGTGCCAGCAGTTCCCCCACCGGGTTGAACACTGAAGCTTTCTTT.